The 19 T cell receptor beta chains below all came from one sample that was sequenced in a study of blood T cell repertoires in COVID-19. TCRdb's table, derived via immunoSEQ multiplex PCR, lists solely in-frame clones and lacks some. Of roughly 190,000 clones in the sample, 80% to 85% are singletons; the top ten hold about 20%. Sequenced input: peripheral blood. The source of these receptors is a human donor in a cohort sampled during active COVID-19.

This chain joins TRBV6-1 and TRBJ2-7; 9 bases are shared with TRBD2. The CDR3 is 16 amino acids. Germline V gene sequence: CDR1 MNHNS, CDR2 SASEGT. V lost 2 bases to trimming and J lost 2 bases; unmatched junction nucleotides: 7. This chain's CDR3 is CASSENPSGITYEQYF. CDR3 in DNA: TGTGCCAGCAGTGAAAATCCTAGCGGGATTACCTACGAGCAGTACTTC.

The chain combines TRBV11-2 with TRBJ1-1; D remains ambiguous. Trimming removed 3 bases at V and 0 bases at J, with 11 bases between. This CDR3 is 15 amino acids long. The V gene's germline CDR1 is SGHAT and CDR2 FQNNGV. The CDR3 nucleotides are TGTGCCAGCAGCTTGGACGGGAGGGTGAACACTGAAGCTTTCTTT. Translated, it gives CASSLDGRVNTEAFF.

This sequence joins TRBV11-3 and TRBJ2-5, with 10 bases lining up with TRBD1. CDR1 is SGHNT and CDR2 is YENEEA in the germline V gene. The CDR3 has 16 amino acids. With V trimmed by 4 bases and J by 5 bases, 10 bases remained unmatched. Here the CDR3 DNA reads TGTGCCAGCAGCTCCTCCCCGGGACAGGGGAAGGAGACCCAGTACTTC. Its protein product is CASSSSPGQGKETQYF.

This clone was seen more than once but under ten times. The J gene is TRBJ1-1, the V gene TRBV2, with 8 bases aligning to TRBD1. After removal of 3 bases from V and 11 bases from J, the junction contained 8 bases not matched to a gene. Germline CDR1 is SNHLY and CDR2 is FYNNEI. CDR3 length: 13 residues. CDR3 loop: CASSDRGQGGAFF. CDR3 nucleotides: TGTGCCAGCAGTGACAGGGGGCAGGGTGGCGCTTTCTTT.

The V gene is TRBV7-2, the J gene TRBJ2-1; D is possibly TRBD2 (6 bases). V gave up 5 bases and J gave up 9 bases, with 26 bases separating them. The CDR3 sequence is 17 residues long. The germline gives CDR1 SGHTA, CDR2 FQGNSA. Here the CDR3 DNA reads TGTGCCAGCAGCCTACGTTTTGTGACGGGAGCTGGGGTTGAGCAGTTCTTC. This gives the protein CASSLRFVTGAGVEQFF.

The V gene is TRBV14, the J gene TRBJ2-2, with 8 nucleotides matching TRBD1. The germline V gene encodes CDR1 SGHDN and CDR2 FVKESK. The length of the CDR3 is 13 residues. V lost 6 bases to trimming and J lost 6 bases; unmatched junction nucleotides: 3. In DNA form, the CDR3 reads TGTGCCAGCAGAAAACAGGGGGCCGGGGAGCTGTTTTTT. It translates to CASRKQGAGELFF.

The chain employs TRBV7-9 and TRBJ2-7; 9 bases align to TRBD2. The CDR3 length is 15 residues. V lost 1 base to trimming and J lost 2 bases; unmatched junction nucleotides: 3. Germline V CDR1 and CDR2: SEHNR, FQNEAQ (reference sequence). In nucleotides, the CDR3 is TGTGCCAGCAGCTTAGGGAGCGGGGGGCCCTACGAGCAGTACGTC. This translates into CASSLGSGGPYEQYV.

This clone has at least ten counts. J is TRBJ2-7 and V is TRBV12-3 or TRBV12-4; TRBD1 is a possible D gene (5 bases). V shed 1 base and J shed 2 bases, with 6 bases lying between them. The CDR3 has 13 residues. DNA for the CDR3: TGTGCCAGCAGTTTAGGACAGACCTACGAGCAGTACTTC. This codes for CASSLGQTYEQYF.

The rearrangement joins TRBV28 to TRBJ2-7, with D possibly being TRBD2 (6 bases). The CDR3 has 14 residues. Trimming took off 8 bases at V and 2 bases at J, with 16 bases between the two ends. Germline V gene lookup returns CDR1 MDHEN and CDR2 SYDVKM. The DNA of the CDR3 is TGTGCCAGCGCCGATGCGACTAGACCCTACGAGCAGTACTTC. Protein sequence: CASADATRPYEQYF.

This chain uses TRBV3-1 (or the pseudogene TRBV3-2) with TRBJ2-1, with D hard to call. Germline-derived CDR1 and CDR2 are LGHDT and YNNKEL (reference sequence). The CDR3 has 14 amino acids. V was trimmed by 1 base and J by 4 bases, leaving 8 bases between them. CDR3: CASSQGLLYNEQFF. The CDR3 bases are TGTGCCAGCAGCCAAGGACTGTTGTACAATGAGCAGTTCTTC.

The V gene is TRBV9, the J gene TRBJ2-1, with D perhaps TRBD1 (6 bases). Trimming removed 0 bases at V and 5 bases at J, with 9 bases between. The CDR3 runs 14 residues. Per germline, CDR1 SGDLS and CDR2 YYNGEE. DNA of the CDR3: TGTGCCAGCAGCGTAGTCACAGGGCACAATGAGCAGTTCTTC. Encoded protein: CASSVVTGHNEQFF.

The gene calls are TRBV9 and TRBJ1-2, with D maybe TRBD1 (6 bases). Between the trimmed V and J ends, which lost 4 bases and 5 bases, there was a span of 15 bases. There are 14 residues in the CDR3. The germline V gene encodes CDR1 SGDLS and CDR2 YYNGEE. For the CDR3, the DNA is TGTGCCAGCAGCCCAACCCGGCAGGGGTATGGCTACACCTTC. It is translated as CASSPTRQGYGYTF.

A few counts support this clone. CDR3: CASSLTGDNSPLHF. The CDR3 nucleotides are TGCGCCAGCAGCTTGACAGGGGATAATTCACCCCTCCACTTT. This chain links TRBV5-1 with TRBJ1-6, with 7 bases fitting TRBD1. V lost 1 base to trimming and J lost 5 bases; unmatched junction nucleotides: 0. This CDR3 spans 14 amino acids. CDR1 and CDR2 from the germline V gene are SGHRS and YFSETQ.

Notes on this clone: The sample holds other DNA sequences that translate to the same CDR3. The CDR3 region has the DNA TGCGCCAGCAGCTTGGATAACTCTGGAAACACCATATATTTT. Its protein is CASSLDNSGNTIYF. The chain uses TRBV5-1 and TRBJ1-3; no reliable D call. Trimming removed 0 bases at V and 0 bases at J, with 4 bases between. The CDR3 is 14 residues long. CDR1 is SGHRS and CDR2 is YFSETQ in the germline V gene.

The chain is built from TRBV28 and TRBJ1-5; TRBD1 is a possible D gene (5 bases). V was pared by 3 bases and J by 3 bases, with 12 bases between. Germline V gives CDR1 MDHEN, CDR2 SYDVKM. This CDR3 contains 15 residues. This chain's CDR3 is CASSFAGQYNQPQHF. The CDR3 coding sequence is TGTGCCAGCAGTTTTGCGGGGCAGTACAATCAGCCCCAGCATTTT. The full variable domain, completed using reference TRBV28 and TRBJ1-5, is DVKVTQSSRYLVKRTGEKVFLECVQDMDHENMFWYRQDPGLGLRLIYFSYDVKMKEKGDIPEGYSVSREKKERFSLILESASTNQTSMYLCASSFAGQYNQPQHFGDGTRLSIL.

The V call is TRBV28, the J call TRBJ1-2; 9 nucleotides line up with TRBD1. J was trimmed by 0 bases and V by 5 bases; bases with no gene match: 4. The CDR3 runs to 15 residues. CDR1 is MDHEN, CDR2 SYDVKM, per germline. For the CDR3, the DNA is TGTGCCAGCAGTGGGACAGGGCAGTCTAACTATGGCTACACCTTC. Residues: CASSGTGQSNYGYTF.

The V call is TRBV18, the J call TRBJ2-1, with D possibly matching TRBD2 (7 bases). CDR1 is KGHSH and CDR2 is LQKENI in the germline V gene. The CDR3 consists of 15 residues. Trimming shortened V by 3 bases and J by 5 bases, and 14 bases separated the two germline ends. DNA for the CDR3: TGTGCCAGCTCACCGAGAGGGGGGGTGGACAATGAGCAGTTCTTC. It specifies CASSPRGGVDNEQFF.

DNA for the CDR3: TGTGCCAGTAGTGGAACTAGCGGGAGGAAGAAACTACTTGAGCAGTTCTTC. Encoded protein: CASSGTSGRKKLLEQFF. The chain employs TRBV19 and TRBJ2-1, with TRBD2 identical over 12 bases. CDR1 and CDR2 from the germline V gene are LNHDA and SQIVND (reference sequence). V lost 5 bases to trimming and J lost 9 bases; unmatched junction nucleotides: 14. There are 17 residues in the CDR3.

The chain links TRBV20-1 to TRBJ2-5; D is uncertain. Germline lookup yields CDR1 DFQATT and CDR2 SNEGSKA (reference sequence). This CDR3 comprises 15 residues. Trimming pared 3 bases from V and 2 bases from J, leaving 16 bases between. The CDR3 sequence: CSASHGSEIQETQYF. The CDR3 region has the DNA TGCAGTGCTAGTCACGGGTCGGAGATACAAGAGACCCAGTACTTC.